Below are 24 T cell receptor beta chains sequenced from a single sample in a study of blood T cell repertoires in COVID-19. Sequenced by immunoSEQ multiplex PCR; TCRdb stores in-frame clones only, minus some. The profile shows some 140,000 clones, around three quarters of them singletons. Sequenced: peripheral blood. The receptors were sampled from a human donor in a cohort sampled during active COVID-19.

In this sample, this clone turned up a few times. V and J are TRBV5-4 and TRBJ1-5; unclear D gene. In germline, CDR1 is SGHNT, CDR2 YYREEE (reference sequence). Trimming took off 2 bases at V and 6 bases at J, with 6 bases between the two ends. CDR3 length: 12 residues. The CDR3 sequence: CASSFSGQPQHF. The CDR3 DNA sequence: TGTGCCAGCAGCTTTTCGGGTCAGCCCCAGCATTTT. The variable domain in full, completed from reference TRBV5-4 and TRBJ1-5, reads ETGVTQSPTHLIKTRGQQVTLRCSSQSGHNTVSWYQQALGQGPQFIFQYYREEENGRGNFPPRFSGLQFPNYSSELNVNALELDDSALYLCASSFSGQPQHFGDGTRLSIL.

The chain employs TRBV7-2 and TRBJ1-5; 7 bases map to TRBD1. Per germline, CDR1 SGHTA and CDR2 FQGNSA. V gave up 4 bases and J gave up 2 bases; unmatched junction bases: 2. The CDR3 extends over 14 amino acids. This CDR3 reads CASSSDRGNQPQHF. The CDR3 DNA reads TGTGCCAGCAGCTCTGACAGGGGCAATCAGCCCCAGCATTTT.

The chain uses TRBV3-1 (or the pseudogene TRBV3-2) and TRBJ2-5; D is unclear. The V gene lost 4 bases and the J gene lost 1 base, with 10 bases spanning the gap. This CDR3 is 14 amino acids long. CDR1 LGHDT and CDR2 YNNKEL come from the germline V gene (reference sequence). As DNA, the CDR3 is TGTGCCAGCAGCCCAGATACAAGCCAAGAGACCCAGTACTTC. Protein sequence: CASSPDTSQETQYF.

J is TRBJ2-5 and V is TRBV5-1; 12 nucleotides match TRBD1. V was clipped by 0 bases and J by 4 bases; unmatched bases: 4. Germline V gene data show CDR1 as SGHRS and CDR2 as YFSETQ. The length of the CDR3 is 16 residues. This CDR3 is CASSLGGTGGRETQYF. The DNA for the CDR3 is TGCGCCAGCAGCTTGGGTGGGACAGGGGGCCGAGAGACCCAGTACTTC.

The V call is TRBV6-5, the J call TRBJ1-1; D remains unclear. The V end lost 8 bases, the J end lost 10 bases, and 14 bases lay between the germline ends. Germline-derived CDR1 and CDR2 are MNHEY and SVGAGI. The CDR3 sequence is 11 residues long. The CDR3 region is CASGPYGGAFF. The CDR3 nucleotides are TGTGCCAGCGGGCCTTACGGAGGAGCTTTCTTT.

The chain has TRBV7-8 and TRBJ2-7; perhaps TRBD2 as D (6 bases). Trimming pared 4 bases from V and 0 bases from J, leaving 19 bases between. Germline loops: CDR1 SGHVS, CDR2 FQNEAQ. The CDR3 totals 17 residues. CDR3 amino acids: CASSSARGGMHSYEQYF. In DNA, the CDR3 is TGTGCCAGCAGCTCCGCGCGGGGCGGGATGCACTCCTACGAGCAGTACTTC. Filled out from reference TRBV7-8 and TRBJ2-7, the complete variable domain reads GAGVSQSPRYKVAKRGQDVALRCDPISGHVSLFWYQQALGQGPEFLTYFQNEAQLDKSGLPSDRFFAERPEGSVSTLKIQRTQQEDSAVYLCASSSARGGMHSYEQYFGPGTRLTVT.

This clone was counted once. CDR3 loop: CASTPRGFGYTF. CDR3 coding DNA: TGTGCCAGCACCCCGAGGGGGTTCGGCTACACCTTC. The chain employs TRBV6-5 and TRBJ1-2; tentative D call: TRBD1 (6 bases). V was shortened by 7 bases and J by 8 bases, with 14 bases between the two germline ends. CDR1 and CDR2 from the germline V gene are MNHEY and SVGAGI. CDR3 length: 12 amino acids.

This chain uses TRBV28 with TRBJ2-7; 11 bases are a match to TRBD1. The V gene's germline CDR1 is MDHEN and CDR2 SYDVKM. Trimming took 4 bases from V and 3 from J; bases not matched to a gene: 8. This CDR3 has 16 amino acids. The CDR3 sequence is CASSSSPGQGGYEQYF. CDR3 nucleotides: TGTGCCAGCAGTTCCAGCCCGGGACAGGGGGGCTACGAGCAGTACTTC.

This rearrangement joins TRBV30 to TRBJ1-4; TRBD1 matches 7 bases. This CDR3 has 13 amino acids. Losses at the gene ends were 8 bases for V and 2 bases for J; bases not matched to a gene: 5. CDR1 and CDR2 from the germline V gene are GTSNPN and SVGIG (reference sequence). The CDR3 DNA follows: TGTGCCGGAACAGGGGTCACTAATGAAAAACTGTTTTTT. It specifies CAGTGVTNEKLFF.

The chain combines TRBV7-9 with TRBJ2-5, with 7 bases matching TRBD2. The germline CDR1 and CDR2 sequences are SEHNR and FQNEAQ (reference sequence). This CDR3 contains 13 residues. V was pared by 5 bases and J by 4 bases, with 4 bases of the junction left unmatched. CDR3 in DNA: TGTGCCAGCAGCCCAGGACTAGGAGAGACCCAGTACTTC. The encoded protein is CASSPGLGETQYF.

This clone has only a few counts. The rearrangement uses TRBV30 and TRBJ2-1, with 8 bases lining up with TRBD2. The CDR3 runs to 14 residues. The V gene end was trimmed by 0 bases and the J gene end by 9 bases; junction bases not matched to a gene: 7. CDR1 GTSNPN and CDR2 SVGIG come from the germline V gene (reference sequence). CDR3 sequence: CAWSVAGGATEQFF. DNA of the CDR3: TGTGCCTGGAGTGTAGCCGGGGGGGCCACTGAGCAGTTCTTC. Full variable domain (missing parts from reference TRBV30 and TRBJ2-1): SQTIHQWPATLVQPVGSPLSLECTVEGTSNPNLYWYRQAAGRGLQLLFYSVGIGQISSEVPQNLSASRPQDRQFILSSKKLLLSDSGFYLCAWSVAGGATEQFFGPGTRLTVL.

This clone occurred a few times. V and J are TRBV7-6 and TRBJ2-7, with D tentatively TRBD1 (6 bases). V was trimmed by 7 bases and J by 5 bases, leaving 21 bases between them. Germline V gene data show CDR1 as SGHVS and CDR2 as FNYEAQ. This CDR3 has 15 residues. CDR3 residues: CASTPNPQGKNEQYF. The CDR3 region has the DNA TGTGCCAGCACCCCGAATCCGCAGGGGAAGAACGAGCAGTACTTC.

In its sample, this clone was seen once. The chain employs TRBV7-9 and TRBJ2-3; a weak D match, TRBD1 (6 bases). The V end lost 6 bases, the J end lost 0 bases, and 10 bases lay between the germline ends. CDR1 and CDR2 (germline): SEHNR, FQNEAQ (reference sequence). The CDR3 consists of 14 residues. The CDR3: CASSLGTSTDTQYF. The CDR3 nucleotides read TGTGCCAGCAGTCTCGGGACAAGCACAGATACGCAGTATTTT.

The J gene is TRBJ1-5, the V gene TRBV6-5, with 8 bases aligning to TRBD1. The junction had 8 bases not matched to a gene; V was cut back by 6 bases and J by 4 bases. Germline-derived CDR1 and CDR2 are MNHEY and SVGAGI. The CDR3 contains 15 residues. CDR3 region: CASRPTGELNQPQHF. The CDR3, as DNA: TGTGCCAGCAGGCCGACAGGGGAATTGAATCAGCCCCAGCATTTT.

J is TRBJ1-1 and V is TRBV12-3 or TRBV12-4; possible D gene TRBD1, 5 bases. This CDR3 contains 13 residues. Deletions cut 8 bases from V and 3 bases from J, with 13 bases between. CDR3 DNA: TGTGCCAGCCACCCTGGGGGGGACACTGAAGCTTTCTTT. Amino acid sequence: CASHPGGDTEAFF.

The chain joins TRBV6-5 to TRBJ2-7; 10 positions agree with TRBD1. The CDR3 is 15 residues long. Germline trimming cut 5 bases from V and 3 bases from J; bases unmatched to any gene: 7. Germline-derived CDR1 and CDR2 are MNHEY and SVGAGI. This CDR3 is CASSPRTGGVYEQYF. The CDR3 DNA sequence: TGTGCCAGCAGTCCTCGGACAGGGGGGGTCTACGAGCAGTACTTC.

V gene TRBV6-6 combines with J gene TRBJ1-2; 9 bases are shared with TRBD1. J lost 6 bases, V lost 5 bases, and 13 bases had no gene match. Germline V gene data show CDR1 as MNHNY and CDR2 as SVGAGI (reference sequence). There are 16 residues in the CDR3. The CDR3 nucleotides are TGTGCCAGCAGTCTCACGGGACAGGGATTTACGGATGGCTACACCTTC. Protein product: CASSLTGQGFTDGYTF.

V gene TRBV27 combines with J gene TRBJ1-5; maybe TRBD1 (5 bases). The CDR3 is 14 residues long. Germline V gives CDR1 MNHEY, CDR2 SMNVEV (reference sequence). V was pared by 2 bases and J by 1 base, with 6 bases between. The CDR3 sequence is CASSLRGSNQPQHF. Here the CDR3 DNA reads TGTGCCAGCAGTTTACGGGGGAGCAATCAGCCCCAGCATTTT.

The V and J genes are TRBV10-3 and TRBJ2-7; maybe TRBD1 (6 bases). Germline V CDR1 and CDR2: ENHRY, SYGVKD. The CDR3 consists of 13 residues. V was clipped by 2 bases and J by 3 bases, with 8 bases between them. The CDR3 spells CAISERQDYEQYF. The DNA for the CDR3 is TGTGCCATCAGTGAGCGACAGGACTACGAGCAGTACTTC.

V and J are TRBV2 and TRBJ2-3; TRBD1 matches 8 bases. The V gene's germline CDR1 is SNHLY and CDR2 FYNNEI. J lost 0 bases, V lost 8 bases, and 7 bases had no gene match. This CDR3 spans 15 amino acids. The CDR3 nucleotides are TGTGCCAGCTGTAGACAGGGGAAGAGCACAGATACGCAGTATTTT. Its translation is CASCRQGKSTDTQYF.

The J gene is TRBJ2-5, the V gene TRBV5-1; 9 bases are a match to TRBD1. The germline V gene has CDR1 SGHRS and CDR2 YFSETQ. V was pared by 2 bases and J by 5 bases, with 7 bases of the junction left unmatched. CDR3 size: 15 residues. The chain's CDR3 is CASSLVIGTGETQYF. The CDR3 DNA sequence: TGCGCCAGCAGCTTAGTCATCGGGACAGGGGAGACCCAGTACTTC. Full variable domain (outside the CDR3, taken from reference TRBV5-1 and TRBJ2-5): KAGVTQTPRYLIKTRGQQVTLSCSPISGHRSVSWYQQTPGQGLQFLFEYFSETQRNKGNFPGRFSGRQFSNSRSEMNVSTLELGDSALYLCASSLVIGTGETQYFGPGTRLLVL.

This chain uses TRBV5-1 with TRBJ2-4; TRBD1 might be the D (6 bases). The CDR3 has 16 residues. Germline assignment: CDR1 SGHRS and CDR2 YFSETQ. V was shortened by 3 bases and J by 7 bases, with 20 bases between the two germline ends. The CDR3 loop reads CASSSGSTGRGNIQYF. The CDR3 DNA reads TGCGCCAGCAGCTCTGGGTCGACAGGACGAGGTAACATTCAGTACTTC.

This chain links TRBV6-5 with TRBJ1-1, with TRBD1 matching over 11 bases. The CDR3 has 15 residues. Losses at the gene ends were 6 bases for V and 4 bases for J; bases not matched to a gene: 7. Germline CDR1 is MNHEY and CDR2 is SVGAGI. The CDR3 sequence is CASSKDRGLSTEAFF. The CDR3 DNA is TGTGCCAGCAGCAAGGACAGGGGGCTGAGCACTGAAGCTTTCTTT.

The chain joins TRBV28 to TRBJ1-1, with D possibly matching TRBD1 (5 bases). Germline-derived CDR1 and CDR2 are MDHEN and SYDVKM. Trimming stripped 10 bases from V and 4 bases from J, with 19 bases between. The CDR3 totals 14 residues. CDR3 region: CATNRSFRGTEAFF. In DNA form, the CDR3 reads TGTGCCACCAACAGGTCTTTCCGCGGCACTGAAGCTTTCTTT.